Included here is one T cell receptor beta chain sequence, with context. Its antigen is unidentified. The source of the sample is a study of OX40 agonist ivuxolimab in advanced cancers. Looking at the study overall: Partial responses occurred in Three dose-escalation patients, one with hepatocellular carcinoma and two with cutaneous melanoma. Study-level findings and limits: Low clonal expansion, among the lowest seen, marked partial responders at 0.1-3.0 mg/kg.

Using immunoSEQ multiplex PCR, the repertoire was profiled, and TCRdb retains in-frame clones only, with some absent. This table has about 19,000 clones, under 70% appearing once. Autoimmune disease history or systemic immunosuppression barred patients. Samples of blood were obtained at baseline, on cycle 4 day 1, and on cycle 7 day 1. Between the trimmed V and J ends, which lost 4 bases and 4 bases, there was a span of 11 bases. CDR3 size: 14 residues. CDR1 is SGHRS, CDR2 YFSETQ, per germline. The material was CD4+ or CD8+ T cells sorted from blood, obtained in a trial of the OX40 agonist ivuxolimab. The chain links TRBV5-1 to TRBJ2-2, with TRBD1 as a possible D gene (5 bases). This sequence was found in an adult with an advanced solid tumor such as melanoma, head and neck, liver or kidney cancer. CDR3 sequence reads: CASSLGDSTGELFF. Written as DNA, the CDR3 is TGCGCCAGCAGCCTAGGTGACAGCACCGGGGAGCTGTTTTTT.